This TCR beta chain was sequenced in a study of metastatic and nonmetastatic thyroid tumors. About the study: Repertoire comparison spanned blood and tumor or nodule tissue of malignant and benign thyroid patients.

V was clipped by 2 bases and J by 2 bases, with 15 bases between them. Germline V CDR1 and CDR2: DFQATT, SNEGSKA (reference sequence). The CDR3 totals 15 residues. In the original processing: The study built a papillary thyroid cancer distant-metastasis classifier from CDR3 differences across clinicopathological groups. With MiXCR, TCRdb called clones anew from the PCR reads. It is TCRdb's table, rather than the study itself, that gives the V and J calls and clone size. The sample lists roughly 50,000 clones, less than 25% seen once, with approximately 3.6% in the top ten. This clone was recorded once. Its target is not known. Overall study results and limits: In blood and tumor, TCR beta diversity was reportedly significantly higher in malignant thyroid tumors than in benign nodules.

Treatment of any kind had been given to no patient before thyroid surgery. The receptor was isolated from a male donor with papillary thyroid cancer or a benign thyroid nodule (not recorded which). Some clones in this sample may be carry-over from other donors' samples. The V call is TRBV20-1, the J call TRBJ1-2; maybe TRBD1 (6 bases). Sequenced input: blood. The CDR3 is CSARIRGALNYGYTF. The CDR3 DNA reads as TGCAGTGCTAGAATTCGGGGGGCGCTGAACTATGGCTACACCTTC.